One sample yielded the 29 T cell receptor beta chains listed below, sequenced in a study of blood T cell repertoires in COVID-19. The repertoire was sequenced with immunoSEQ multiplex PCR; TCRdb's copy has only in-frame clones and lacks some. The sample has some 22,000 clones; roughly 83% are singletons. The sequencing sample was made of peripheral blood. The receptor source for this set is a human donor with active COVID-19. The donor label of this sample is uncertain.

CDR3 DNA: TGTGCCAGCAGGCCCGGGGGAGATACGCAGTATTTT. Translation: CASRPGGDTQYF. V gene TRBV28 combines with J gene TRBJ2-3, with D tentatively TRBD2 (6 bases). The germline CDR1 and CDR2 sequences are MDHEN and SYDVKM. The CDR3 is 12 residues long. V lost 6 bases to trimming and J lost 5 bases, with 9 bases between them. Full variable domain (remainder filled in from reference TRBV28 and TRBJ2-3): DVKVTQSSRYLVKRTGEKVFLECVQDMDHENMFWYRQDPGLGLRLIYFSYDVKMKEKGDIPEGYSVSREKKERFSLILESASTNQTSMYLCASRPGGDTQYFGPGTRLTVL.

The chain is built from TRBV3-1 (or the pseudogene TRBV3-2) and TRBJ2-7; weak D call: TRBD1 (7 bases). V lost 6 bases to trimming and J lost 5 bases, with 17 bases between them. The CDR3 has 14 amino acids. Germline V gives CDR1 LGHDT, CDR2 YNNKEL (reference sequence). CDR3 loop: CASSWSGGSHEQYF. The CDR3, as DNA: TGTGCCAGCAGTTGGTCAGGGGGGTCACACGAGCAGTACTTC.

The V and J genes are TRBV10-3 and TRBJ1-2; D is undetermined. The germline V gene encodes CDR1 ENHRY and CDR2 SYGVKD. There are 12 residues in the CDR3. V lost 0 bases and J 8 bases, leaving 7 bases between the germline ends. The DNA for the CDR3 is TGTGCCATCAGTGAGTCGACGGGGGGCTACACCTTC. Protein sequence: CAISESTGGYTF.

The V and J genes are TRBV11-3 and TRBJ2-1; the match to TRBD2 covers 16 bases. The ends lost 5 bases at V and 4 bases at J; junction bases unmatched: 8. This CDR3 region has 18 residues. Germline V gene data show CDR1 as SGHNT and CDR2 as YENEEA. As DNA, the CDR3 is TGTGCCAGCAGCGGGGGACTAGCGGGAGGGTGGGCTTACAATGAGCAGTTCTTC. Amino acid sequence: CASSGGLAGGWAYNEQFF.

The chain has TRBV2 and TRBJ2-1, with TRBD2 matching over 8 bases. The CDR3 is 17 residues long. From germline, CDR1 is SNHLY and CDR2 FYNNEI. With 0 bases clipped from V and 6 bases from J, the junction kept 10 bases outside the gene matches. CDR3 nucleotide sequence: TGTGCCAGCAGTGAAGCGCTTCGCTTTACTAGCGGCAATGAGCAGTTCTTC. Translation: CASSEALRFTSGNEQFF.

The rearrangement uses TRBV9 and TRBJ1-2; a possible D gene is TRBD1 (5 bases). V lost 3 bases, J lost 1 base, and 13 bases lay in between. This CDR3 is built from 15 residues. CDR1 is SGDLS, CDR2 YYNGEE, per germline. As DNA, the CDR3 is TGTGCCAGCAGCGCGCAACAGGTTCTTAACTATGGCTACACCTTC. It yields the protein CASSAQQVLNYGYTF.

The CDR3 loop is CASSPDGYEQYF. CDR3 in DNA: TGTGCCAGCAGCCCCGACGGGTACGAGCAGTACTTC. The chain recombines TRBV5-4 with TRBJ2-7; D call uncertain. The CDR3 is made up of 12 amino acids. The ends were cut back, 4 bases at V and 4 bases at J, with 9 bases in the middle. Germline lookup yields CDR1 SGHNT and CDR2 YYREEE (reference sequence).

The CDR3 reads CASSFAGTYEQYF. The CDR3 DNA follows: TGTGCCAGCAGTTTTGCGGGGACTTACGAGCAGTACTTC. The V and J genes are TRBV27 and TRBJ2-7, with D tentatively TRBD2 (6 bases). CDR1 and CDR2 from the germline V gene are MNHEY and SMNVEV (reference sequence). Trimming shortened V by 3 bases and J by 4 bases, and 10 bases separated the two germline ends. The CDR3 is 13 residues long.

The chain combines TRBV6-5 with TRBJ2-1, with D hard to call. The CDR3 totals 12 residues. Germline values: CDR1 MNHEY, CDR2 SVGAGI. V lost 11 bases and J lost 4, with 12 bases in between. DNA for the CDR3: TGTGCCCATGGCAGGCTTTACAATGAGCAGTTCTTC. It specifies CAHGRLYNEQFF.

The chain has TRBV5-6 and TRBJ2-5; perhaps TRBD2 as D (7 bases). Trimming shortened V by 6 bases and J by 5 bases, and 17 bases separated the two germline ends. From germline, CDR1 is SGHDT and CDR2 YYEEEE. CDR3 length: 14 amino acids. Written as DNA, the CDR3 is TGTGCCAGCACGGGGGGCTTGGTCATGGAGACCCAGTACTTC. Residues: CASTGGLVMETQYF. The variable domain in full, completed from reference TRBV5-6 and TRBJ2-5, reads DAGVTQSPTHLIKTRGQQVTLRCSPKSGHDTVSWYQQALGQGPQFIFQYYEEEERQRGNFPDRFSGHQFPNYSSELNVNALLLGDSALYLCASTGGLVMETQYFGPGTRLLVL.

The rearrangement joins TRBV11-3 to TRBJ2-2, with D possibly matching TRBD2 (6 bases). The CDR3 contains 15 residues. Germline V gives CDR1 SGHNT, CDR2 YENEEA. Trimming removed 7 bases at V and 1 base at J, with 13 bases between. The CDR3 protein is CASTRGGMNTGELFF. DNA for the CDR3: TGTGCCAGCACCCGTGGGGGGATGAACACCGGGGAGCTGTTTTTT.

This CDR3 is CASSLVISGASTDTQYF. The CDR3 nucleotides read TGTGCCAGCAGCTTAGTAATTAGCGGGGCTAGCACAGATACGCAGTATTTT. The chain is built from TRBV7-2 and TRBJ2-3; 8 positions match TRBD2. Germline V CDR1 and CDR2: SGHTA, FQGNSA. J gave up 0 bases and V 1 base, and 6 bases lay outside the gene matches. CDR3 length: 17 residues.

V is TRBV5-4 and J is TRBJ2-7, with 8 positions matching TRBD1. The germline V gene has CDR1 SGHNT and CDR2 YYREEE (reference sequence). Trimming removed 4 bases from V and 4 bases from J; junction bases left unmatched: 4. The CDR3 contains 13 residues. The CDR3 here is CASSPGGRYEQYF. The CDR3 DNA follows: TGTGCCAGCAGCCCAGGGGGCCGGTACGAGCAGTACTTC.

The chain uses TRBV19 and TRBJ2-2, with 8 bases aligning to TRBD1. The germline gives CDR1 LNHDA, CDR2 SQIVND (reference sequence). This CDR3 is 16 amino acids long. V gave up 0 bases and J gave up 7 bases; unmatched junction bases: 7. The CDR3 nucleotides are TGTGCCAGTAGTATAGATCCGGACAGGGCAGGCGGGGAGCTGTTTTTT. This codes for CASSIDPDRAGGELFF.

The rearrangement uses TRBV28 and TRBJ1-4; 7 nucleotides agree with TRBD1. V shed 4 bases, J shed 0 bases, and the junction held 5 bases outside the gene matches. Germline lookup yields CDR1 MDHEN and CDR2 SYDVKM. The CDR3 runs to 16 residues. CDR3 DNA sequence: TGTGCCAGCAGTTCACAGGGGTGGTCAACTAATGAAAAACTGTTTTTT. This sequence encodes CASSSQGWSTNEKLFF.

CDR3 region: CASSHRLAGGPDDTQYF. Here the CDR3 DNA reads TGCGCCAGCAGCCACCGACTAGCGGGAGGGCCGGATGATACGCAGTATTTT. The chain uses TRBV5-1 and TRBJ2-3, with 14 bases matching TRBD2. The CDR3 is 17 residues long. With 4 bases clipped from V and 6 bases from J, the junction kept 10 bases outside the gene matches. The germline gives CDR1 SGHRS, CDR2 YFSETQ.

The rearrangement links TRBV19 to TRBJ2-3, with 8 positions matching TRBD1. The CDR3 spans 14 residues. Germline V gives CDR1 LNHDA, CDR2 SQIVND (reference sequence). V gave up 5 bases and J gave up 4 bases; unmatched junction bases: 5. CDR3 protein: CASSAPGGADTQYF. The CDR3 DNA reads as TGTGCCAGTAGTGCCCCAGGGGGCGCAGATACGCAGTATTTT. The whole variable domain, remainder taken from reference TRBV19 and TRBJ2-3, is DGGITQSPKYLFRKEGQNVTLSCEQNLNHDAMYWYRQDPGQGLRLIYYSQIVNDFQKGDIAEGYSVSREKKESFPLTVTSAQKNPTAFYLCASSAPGGADTQYFGPGTRLTVL.

CDR3 in amino acids: CASSLGLQPGVEETQYF. CDR3 DNA sequence: TGTGCCAGCAGCTTAGGACTACAGCCGGGGGTAGAAGAGACCCAGTACTTC. The V gene is TRBV11-2, the J gene TRBJ2-5, with D maybe TRBD2 (6 bases). Germline V gene sequence: CDR1 SGHAT, CDR2 FQNNGV. V shed 1 base and J shed 3 bases, with 18 bases lying between them. The CDR3 loop spans 17 amino acids.

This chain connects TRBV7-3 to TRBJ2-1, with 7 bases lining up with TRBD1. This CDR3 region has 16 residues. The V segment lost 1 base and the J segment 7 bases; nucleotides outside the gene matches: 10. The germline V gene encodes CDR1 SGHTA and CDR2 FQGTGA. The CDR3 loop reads CASSLRTGTALNEQFF. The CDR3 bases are TGTGCCAGCAGCTTAAGGACCGGGACAGCACTGAATGAGCAGTTCTTC.

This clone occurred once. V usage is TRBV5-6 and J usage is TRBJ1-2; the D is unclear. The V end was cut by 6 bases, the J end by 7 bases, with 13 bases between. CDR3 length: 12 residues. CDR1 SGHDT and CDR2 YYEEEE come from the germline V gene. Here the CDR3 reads CASNLGGFGYTF. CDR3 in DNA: TGTGCCAGCAACCTGGGAGGATTTGGCTACACCTTC.

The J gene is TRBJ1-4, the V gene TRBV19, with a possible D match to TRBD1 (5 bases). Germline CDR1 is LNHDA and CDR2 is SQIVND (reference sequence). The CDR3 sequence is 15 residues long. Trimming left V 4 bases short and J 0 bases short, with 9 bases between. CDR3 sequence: CASSTQDATNEKLFF. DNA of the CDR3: TGTGCCAGTAGTACACAGGATGCAACTAATGAAAAACTGTTTTTT.

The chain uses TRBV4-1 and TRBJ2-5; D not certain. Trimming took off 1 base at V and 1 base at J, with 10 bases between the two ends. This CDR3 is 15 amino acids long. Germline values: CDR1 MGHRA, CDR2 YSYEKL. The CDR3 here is CASSQAQTSQETQYF. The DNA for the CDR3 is TGCGCCAGCAGCCAAGCACAGACATCCCAAGAGACCCAGTACTTC.

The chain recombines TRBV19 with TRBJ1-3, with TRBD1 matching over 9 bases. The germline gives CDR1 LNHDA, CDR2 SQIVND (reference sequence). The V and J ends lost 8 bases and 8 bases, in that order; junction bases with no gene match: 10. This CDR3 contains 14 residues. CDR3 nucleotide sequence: TGTGCCAGTTTGAAACCGGGACAGGGTTACACCATATATTTT. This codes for CASLKPGQGYTIYF.

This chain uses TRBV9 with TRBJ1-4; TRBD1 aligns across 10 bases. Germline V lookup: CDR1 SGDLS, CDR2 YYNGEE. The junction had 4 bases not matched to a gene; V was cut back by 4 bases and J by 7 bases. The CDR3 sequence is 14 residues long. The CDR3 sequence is CASSPGQGSEKLFF. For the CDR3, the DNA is TGTGCCAGCAGCCCGGGACAGGGGAGTGAAAAACTGTTTTTT.

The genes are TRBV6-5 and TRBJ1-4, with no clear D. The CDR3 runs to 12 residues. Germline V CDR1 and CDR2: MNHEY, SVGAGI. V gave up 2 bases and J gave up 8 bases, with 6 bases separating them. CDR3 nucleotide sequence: TGTGCCAGCAGTTACCCGGGGGAAAAACTGTTTTTT. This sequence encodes CASSYPGEKLFF.

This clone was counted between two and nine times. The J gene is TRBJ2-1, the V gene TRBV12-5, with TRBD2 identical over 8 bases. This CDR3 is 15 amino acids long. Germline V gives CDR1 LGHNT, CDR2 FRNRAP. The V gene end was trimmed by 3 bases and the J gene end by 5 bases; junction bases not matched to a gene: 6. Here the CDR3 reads CASGFRREVNNEQFF. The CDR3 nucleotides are TGTGCTAGTGGTTTTCGGCGGGAGGTAAACAATGAGCAGTTCTTC.

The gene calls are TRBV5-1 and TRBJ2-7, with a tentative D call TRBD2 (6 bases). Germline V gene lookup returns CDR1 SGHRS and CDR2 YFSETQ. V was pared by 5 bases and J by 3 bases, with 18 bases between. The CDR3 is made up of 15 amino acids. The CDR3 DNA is TGCGCCAGCAGAAGGACTGCGGGACCATTCTACGAGCAGTACTTC. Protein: CASRRTAGPFYEQYF.

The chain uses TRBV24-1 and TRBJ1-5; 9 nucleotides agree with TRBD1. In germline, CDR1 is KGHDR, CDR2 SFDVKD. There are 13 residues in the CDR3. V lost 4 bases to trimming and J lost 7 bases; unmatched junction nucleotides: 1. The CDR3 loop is CATSDTGGQPQHF. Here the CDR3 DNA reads TGTGCCACCAGTGACACAGGGGGCCAGCCCCAGCATTTT.

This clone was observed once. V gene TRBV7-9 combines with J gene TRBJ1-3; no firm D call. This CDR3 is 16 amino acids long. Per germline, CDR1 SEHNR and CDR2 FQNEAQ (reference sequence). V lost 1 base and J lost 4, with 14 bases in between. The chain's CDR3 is CASSLGGSGSGNTIYF. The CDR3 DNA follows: TGTGCCAGCAGCTTAGGAGGGTCTGGGTCAGGAAACACCATATATTTT.